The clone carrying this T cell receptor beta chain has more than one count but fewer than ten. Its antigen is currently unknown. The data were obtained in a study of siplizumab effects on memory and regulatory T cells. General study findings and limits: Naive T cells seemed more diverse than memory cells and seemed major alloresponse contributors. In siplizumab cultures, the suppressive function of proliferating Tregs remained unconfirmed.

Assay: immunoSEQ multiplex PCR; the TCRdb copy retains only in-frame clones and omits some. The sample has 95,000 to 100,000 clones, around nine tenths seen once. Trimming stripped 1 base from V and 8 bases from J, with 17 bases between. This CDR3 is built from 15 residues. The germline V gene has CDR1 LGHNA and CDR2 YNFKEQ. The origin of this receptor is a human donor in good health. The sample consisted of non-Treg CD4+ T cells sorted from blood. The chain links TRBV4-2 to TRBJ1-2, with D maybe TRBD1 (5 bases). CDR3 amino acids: CASSQGTNNVRGYTF. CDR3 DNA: TGTGCCAGCAGCCAAGGGACAAACAACGTGCGGGGCTACACCTTC.